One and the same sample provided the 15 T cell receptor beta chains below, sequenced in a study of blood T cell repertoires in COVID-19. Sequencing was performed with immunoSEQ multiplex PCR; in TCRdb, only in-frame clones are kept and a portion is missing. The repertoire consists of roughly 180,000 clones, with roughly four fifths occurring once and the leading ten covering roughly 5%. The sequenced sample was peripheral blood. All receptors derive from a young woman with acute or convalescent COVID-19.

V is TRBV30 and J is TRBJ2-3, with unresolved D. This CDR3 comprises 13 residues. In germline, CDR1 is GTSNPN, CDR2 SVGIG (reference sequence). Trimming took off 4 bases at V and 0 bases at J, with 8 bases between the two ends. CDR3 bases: TGTGCCTGGACACTCCCTAGCACAGATACGCAGTATTTT. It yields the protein CAWTLPSTDTQYF.

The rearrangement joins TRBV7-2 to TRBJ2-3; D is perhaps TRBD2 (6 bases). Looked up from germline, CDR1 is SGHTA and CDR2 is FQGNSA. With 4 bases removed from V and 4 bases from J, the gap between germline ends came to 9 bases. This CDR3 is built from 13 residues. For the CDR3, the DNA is TGTGCCAGCAGCTGGCCTAGCGCAGATACGCAGTATTTT. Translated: CASSWPSADTQYF.

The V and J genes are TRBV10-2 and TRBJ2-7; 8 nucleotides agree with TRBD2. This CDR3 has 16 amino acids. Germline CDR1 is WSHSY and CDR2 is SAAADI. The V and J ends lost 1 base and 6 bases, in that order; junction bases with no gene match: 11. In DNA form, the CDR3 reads TGCGCCAGCAGTGAGTTGAGGGGACTAGGCTTTCGCGAGCAGTACTTC. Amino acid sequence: CASSELRGLGFREQYF.

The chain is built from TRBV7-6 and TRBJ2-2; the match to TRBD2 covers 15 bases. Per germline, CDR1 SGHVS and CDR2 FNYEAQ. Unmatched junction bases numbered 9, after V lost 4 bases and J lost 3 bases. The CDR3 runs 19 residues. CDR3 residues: CASSSRTSGRVLDTGELFF. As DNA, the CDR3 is TGTGCCAGCAGCTCTAGGACTAGCGGGAGGGTTTTGGACACCGGGGAGCTGTTTTTT.

The CDR3 loop reads CASSYSFQGHNSPLHF. In DNA form, the CDR3 reads TGTGCCAGCAGTTACTCGTTCCAGGGGCACAATTCACCCCTCCACTTT. The rearrangement uses TRBV6-2 or TRBV6-3 and TRBJ1-6; a weak D match, TRBD1 (6 bases). The V end lost 0 bases, the J end lost 7 bases, and 13 bases lay between the germline ends. Looked up from germline, CDR1 is MNHEY and CDR2 is SVGEGT. CDR3 length: 16 residues.

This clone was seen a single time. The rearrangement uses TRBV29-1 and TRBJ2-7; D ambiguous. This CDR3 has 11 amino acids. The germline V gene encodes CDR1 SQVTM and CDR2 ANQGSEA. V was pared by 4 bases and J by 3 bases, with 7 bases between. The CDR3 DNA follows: TGCAGCGTTGTTACAGTCTACGAGCAGTACTTC. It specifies CSVVTVYEQYF.

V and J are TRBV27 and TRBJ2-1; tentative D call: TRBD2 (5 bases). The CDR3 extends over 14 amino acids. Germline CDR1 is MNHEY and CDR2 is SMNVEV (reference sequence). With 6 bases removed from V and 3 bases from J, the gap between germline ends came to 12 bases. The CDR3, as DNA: TGTGCCAGCAGCCTACGCCGGGGCTACAATGAGCAGTTCTTC. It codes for CASSLRRGYNEQFF.

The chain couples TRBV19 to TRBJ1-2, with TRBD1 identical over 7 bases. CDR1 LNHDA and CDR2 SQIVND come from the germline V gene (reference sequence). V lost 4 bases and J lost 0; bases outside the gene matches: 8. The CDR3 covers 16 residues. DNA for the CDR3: TGTGCCAGTAGTACAGGACAGGCGCCAACTAACTATGGCTACACCTTC. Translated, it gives CASSTGQAPTNYGYTF.

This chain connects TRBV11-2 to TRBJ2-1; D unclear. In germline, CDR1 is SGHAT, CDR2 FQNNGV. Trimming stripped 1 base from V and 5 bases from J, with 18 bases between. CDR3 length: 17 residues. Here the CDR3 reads CASSLVRRLNAHNEQFF. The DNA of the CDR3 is TGTGCCAGCAGCTTAGTACGCAGGCTAAACGCACACAATGAGCAGTTCTTC.

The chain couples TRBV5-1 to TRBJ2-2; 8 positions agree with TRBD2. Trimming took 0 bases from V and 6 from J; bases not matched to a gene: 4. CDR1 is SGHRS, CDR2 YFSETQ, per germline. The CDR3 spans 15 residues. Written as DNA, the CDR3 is TGCGCCAGCAGCTTGGACGGGACTAGGGCCGGGGAGCTGTTTTTT. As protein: CASSLDGTRAGELFF.

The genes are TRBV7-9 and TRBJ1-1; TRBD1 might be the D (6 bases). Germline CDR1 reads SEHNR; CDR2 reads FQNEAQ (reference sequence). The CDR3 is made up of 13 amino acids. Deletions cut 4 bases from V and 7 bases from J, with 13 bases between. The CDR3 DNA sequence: TGTGCCAGCAGCTGGGACCAGGGGAGTGAAGCTTTCTTT. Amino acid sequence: CASSWDQGSEAFF.

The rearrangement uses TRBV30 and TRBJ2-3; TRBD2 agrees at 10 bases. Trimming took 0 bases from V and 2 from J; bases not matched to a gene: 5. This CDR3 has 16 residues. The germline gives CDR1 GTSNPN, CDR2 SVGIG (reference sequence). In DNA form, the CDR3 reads TGTGCCTGGAGTGTATGGAGCGGGGGGGTCACAGATACGCAGTATTTT. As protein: CAWSVWSGGVTDTQYF.

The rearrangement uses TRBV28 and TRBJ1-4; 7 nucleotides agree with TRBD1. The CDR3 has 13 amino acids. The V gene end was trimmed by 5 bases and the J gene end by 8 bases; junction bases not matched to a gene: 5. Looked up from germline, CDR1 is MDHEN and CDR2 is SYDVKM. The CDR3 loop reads CASSNRGQEKLFF. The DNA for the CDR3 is TGTGCCAGCAGTAACAGGGGTCAGGAAAAACTGTTTTTT.

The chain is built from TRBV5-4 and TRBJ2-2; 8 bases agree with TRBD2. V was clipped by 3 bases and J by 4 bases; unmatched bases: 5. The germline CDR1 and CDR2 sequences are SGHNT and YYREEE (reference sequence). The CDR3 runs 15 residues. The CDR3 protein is CASSWVAGSTGELFF. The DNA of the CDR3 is TGTGCCAGCAGCTGGGTAGCGGGGAGCACCGGGGAGCTGTTTTTT.

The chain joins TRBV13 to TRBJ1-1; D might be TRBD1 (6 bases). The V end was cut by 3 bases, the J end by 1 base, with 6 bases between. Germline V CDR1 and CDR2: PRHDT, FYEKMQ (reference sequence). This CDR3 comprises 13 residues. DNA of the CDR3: TGTGCCAGCAGCTTGGGACAGAACACTGAAGCTTTCTTT. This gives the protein CASSLGQNTEAFF.